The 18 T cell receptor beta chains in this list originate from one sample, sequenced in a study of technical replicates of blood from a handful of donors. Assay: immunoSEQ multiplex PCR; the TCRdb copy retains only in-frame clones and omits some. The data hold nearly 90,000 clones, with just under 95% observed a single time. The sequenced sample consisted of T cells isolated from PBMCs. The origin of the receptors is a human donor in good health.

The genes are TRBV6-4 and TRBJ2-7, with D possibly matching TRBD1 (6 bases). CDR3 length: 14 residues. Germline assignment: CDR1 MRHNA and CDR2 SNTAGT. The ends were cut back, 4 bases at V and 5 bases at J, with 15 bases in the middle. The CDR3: CASSAIPGDHEQYF. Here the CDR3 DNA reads TGTGCCAGCAGTGCTATCCCAGGGGACCACGAGCAGTACTTC.

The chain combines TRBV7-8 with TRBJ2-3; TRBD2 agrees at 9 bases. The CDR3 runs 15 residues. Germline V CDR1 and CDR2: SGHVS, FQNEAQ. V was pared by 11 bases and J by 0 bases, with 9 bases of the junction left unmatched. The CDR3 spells CADRVTSGSTDTQYF. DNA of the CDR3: TGTGCCGATAGGGTAACTAGCGGGAGCACAGATACGCAGTATTTT.

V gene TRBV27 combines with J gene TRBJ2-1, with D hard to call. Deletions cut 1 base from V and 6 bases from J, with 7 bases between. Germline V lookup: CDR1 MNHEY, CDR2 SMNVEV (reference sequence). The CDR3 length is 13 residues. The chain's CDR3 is CASSLWARNEQFF. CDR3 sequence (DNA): TGTGCCAGCAGTTTATGGGCGCGCAATGAGCAGTTCTTC.

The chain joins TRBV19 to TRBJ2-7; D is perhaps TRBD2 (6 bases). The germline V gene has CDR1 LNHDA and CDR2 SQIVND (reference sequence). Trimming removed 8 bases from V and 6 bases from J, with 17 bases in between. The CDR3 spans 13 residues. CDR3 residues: CASAWGEGGEQYF. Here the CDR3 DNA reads TGTGCCAGTGCTTGGGGGGAAGGAGGCGAGCAGTACTTC.

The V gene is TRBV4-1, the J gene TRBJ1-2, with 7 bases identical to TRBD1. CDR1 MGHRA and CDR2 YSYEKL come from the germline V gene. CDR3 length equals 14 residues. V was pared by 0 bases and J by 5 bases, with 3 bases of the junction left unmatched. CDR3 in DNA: TGCGCCAGCAGCCAAGACAGGGGGGAGTATGGCTACACCTTC. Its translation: CASSQDRGEYGYTF.

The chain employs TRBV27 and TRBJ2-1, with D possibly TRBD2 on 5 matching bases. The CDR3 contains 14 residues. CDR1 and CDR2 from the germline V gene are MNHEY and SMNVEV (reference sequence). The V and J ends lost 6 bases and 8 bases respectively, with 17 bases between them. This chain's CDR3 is CASSPSNSIHEQFF. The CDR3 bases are TGTGCCAGCAGCCCTAGCAATTCAATCCATGAGCAGTTCTTC.

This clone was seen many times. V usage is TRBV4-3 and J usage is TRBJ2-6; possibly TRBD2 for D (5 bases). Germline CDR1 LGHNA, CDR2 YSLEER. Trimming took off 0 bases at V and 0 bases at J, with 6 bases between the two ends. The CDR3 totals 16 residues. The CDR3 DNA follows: TGCGCCAGCAGCCAAGATGGGAGCTCTGGGGCCAACGTCCTGACTTTC. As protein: CASSQDGSSGANVLTF.

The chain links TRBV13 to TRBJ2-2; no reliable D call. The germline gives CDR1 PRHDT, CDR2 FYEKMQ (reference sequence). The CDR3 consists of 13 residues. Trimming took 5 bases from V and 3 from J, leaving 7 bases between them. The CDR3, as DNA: TGTGCCAGCAGCCTGTACTACACCGGGGAGCTGTTTTTT. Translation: CASSLYYTGELFF. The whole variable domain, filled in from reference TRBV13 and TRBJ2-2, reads AAGVIQSPRHLIKEKRETATLKCYPIPRHDTVYWYQQGPGQDPQFLISFYEKMQSDKGSIPDRFSAQQFSDYHSELNMSSLELGDSALYFCASSLYYTGELFFGEGSRLTVL.

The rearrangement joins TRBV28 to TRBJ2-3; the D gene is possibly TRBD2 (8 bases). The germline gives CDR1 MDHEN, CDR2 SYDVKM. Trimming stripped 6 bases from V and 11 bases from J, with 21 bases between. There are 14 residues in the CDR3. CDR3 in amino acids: CASSNQREGAGQYF. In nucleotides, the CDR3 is TGTGCCAGCAGCAACCAACGGGAGGGGGCTGGGCAGTATTTT.

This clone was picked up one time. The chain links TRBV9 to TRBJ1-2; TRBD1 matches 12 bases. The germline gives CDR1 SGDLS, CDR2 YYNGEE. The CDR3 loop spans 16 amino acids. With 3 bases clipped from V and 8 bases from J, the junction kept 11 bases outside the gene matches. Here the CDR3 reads CASSDEGDRGLRGYTF. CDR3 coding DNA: TGTGCCAGCAGCGACGAGGGGGACAGGGGGCTGAGGGGCTACACCTTC.

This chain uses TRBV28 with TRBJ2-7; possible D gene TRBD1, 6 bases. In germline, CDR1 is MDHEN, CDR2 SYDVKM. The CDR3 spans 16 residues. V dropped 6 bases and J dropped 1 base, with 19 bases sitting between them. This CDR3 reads CASSSNQQGLSYEQYF. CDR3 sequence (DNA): TGTGCCAGCAGCTCCAACCAACAGGGTTTGTCCTACGAGCAGTACTTC.

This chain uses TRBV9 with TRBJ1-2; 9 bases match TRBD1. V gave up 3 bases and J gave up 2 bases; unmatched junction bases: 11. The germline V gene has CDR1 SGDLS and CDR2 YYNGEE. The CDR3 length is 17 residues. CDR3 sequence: CASSAREDRGSNYGYTF. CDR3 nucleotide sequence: TGTGCCAGCAGCGCCCGAGAGGACAGGGGTAGCAACTATGGCTACACCTTC.

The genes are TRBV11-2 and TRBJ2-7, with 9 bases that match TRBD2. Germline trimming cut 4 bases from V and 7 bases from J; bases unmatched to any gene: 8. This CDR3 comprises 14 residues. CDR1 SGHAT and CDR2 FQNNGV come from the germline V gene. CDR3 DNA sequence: TGTGCCAGCAGCTCAATAGCGGGAGTGAGGGAGCAGTACTTC. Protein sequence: CASSSIAGVREQYF.

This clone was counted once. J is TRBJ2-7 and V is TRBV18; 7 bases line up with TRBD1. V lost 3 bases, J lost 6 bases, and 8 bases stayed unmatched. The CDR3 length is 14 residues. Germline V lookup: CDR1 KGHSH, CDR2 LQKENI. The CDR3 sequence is CASSPQGVLGEQYF. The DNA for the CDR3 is TGTGCCAGCTCACCGCAGGGGGTCTTGGGCGAGCAGTACTTC.

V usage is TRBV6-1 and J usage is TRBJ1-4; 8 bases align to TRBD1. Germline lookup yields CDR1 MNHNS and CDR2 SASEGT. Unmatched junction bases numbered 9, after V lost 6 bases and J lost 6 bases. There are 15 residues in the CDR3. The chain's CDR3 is CASRDYRGVDEKLFF. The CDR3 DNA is TGTGCCAGCAGGGATTACAGGGGGGTGGATGAAAAACTGTTTTTT.

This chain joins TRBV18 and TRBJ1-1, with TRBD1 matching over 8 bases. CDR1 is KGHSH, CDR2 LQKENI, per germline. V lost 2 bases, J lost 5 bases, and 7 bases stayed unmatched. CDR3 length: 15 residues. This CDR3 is CASSPKEQGGTEAFF. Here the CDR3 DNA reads TGTGCCAGCTCACCAAAGGAACAGGGGGGTACTGAAGCTTTCTTT.

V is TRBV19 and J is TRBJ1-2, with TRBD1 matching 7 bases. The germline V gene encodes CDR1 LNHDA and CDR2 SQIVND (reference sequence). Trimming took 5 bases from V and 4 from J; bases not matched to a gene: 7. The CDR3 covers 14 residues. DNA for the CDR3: TGTGCCAGTAGTCGACGACAGGGCAGCTATGGCTACACCTTC. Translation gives CASSRRQGSYGYTF. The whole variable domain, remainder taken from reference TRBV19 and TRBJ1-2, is DGGITQSPKYLFRKEGQNVTLSCEQNLNHDAMYWYRQDPGQGLRLIYYSQIVNDFQKGDIAEGYSVSREKKESFPLTVTSAQKNPTAFYLCASSRRQGSYGYTFGSGTRLTVV.

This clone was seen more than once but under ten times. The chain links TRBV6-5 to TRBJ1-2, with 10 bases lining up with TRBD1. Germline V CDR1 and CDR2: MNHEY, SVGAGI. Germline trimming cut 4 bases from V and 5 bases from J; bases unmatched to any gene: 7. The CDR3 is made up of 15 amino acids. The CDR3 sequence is CASSFRDRGRYGYTF. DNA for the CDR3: TGTGCCAGCAGTTTCCGGGACAGGGGACGTTATGGCTACACCTTC.